This note documents a single T cell receptor (beta chain) sequence. Its antigen is undetermined. The sample belongs to a study of T cell repertoires in cytomegalovirus infection. About the study: A matching HLA type, together with CMV infection, was signaled by public TCR beta signatures.

TCRdb reprocessed the reads via MiXCR and lists one record per CDR3 protein. The sample yields some 440,000 distinct CDR3 sequences, roughly 30% seen once. Per germline, CDR1 DFQATT and CDR2 SNEGSKA (reference sequence). V was clipped by 3 bases and J by 0 bases, with 12 bases between them. CDR3 length: 15 amino acids. Whole-study results and caveats: Identification of carriers of CMV plus the relevant HLA was achieved through cumulative public TCR beta family frequency. Ex vivo responses were dominated by HLA-C-restricted CMV-specific TCR beta clonotypes.

The sample was PBMCs. The chain has TRBV20-1 and TRBJ2-1; D gene uncertain. This receptor was identified in a human donor in good health (CMV status not recorded). Some clones in this sample may be carry-over from other donors' samples. The CDR3 bases are TGCAGTGCTAGGAGTTCGTGGATCTCCTACAATGAGCAGTTCTTC. Translating it yields CSARSSWISYNEQFF.